This is a list of T cell receptor beta chains from one sample in a study of spatial heterogeneity in lung cancer. TCRdb recomputed calls from the 5' RACE reads with MiXCR, one row per CDR3 protein. The repertoire includes tens of thousands of distinct CDR3 sequences, 4% to 6% of them detected once, and approximately 25% sits in the top ten. The source was PBMCs, collected at surgery. These TCRs come from a female donor with early-stage non-small cell lung cancer. CDR3s include the opening cysteine and the closing phenylalanine or tryptophan. A D gene is named only where the DNA matches it firmly. Clone size appears in some rows only: once, few, many, or a class for an expanded clone.

D gene	clone size	V gene	J gene	CDR3 protein	CDR3 DNA
TRBD1	many	TRBV19	TRBJ1-2	CASRDRDREFYYTF	TGTGCCAGTAGAGACCGAGACAGGGAGTTTTACTACACCTTC
TRBD1	NA	TRBV7-8	TRBJ1-1	CASSSLGQGATDTEAFF	TGTGCCAGCAGCTCACTTGGACAGGGGGCAACGGACACTGAAGCTTTCTTT
TRBD2	medium-sized	TRBV12-3/TRBV12-4	TRBJ2-3	CASSTRGGADTTDTQYF	TGTGCCAGCAGTACCCGGGGGGGGGCCGATACAACAGATACGCAGTATTTT
NA	many	TRBV5-1	TRBJ1-2	CASSPEGGLGYGYTF	TGCGCCAGCAGCCCGGAGGGGGGGCTCGGCTATGGCTACACCTTC
NA	NA	TRBV12-3/TRBV12-4	TRBJ2-7	CASKHRRISYEQYF	TGTGCCAGCAAACACAGGAGAATCTCCTACGAGCAGTACTTC
NA	many	TRBV27	TRBJ1-1	CASSFQGREAFF	TGTGCCAGCAGTTTTCAGGGGAGGGAAGCTTTCTTT
NA	few	TRBV15	TRBJ1-2	CATSRDREGVNYGYTF	TGTGCCACCAGCAGAGATCGTGAGGGAGTCAACTATGGCTACACCTTC
NA	many	TRBV10-3	TRBJ2-7	CAISRDGLEQYF	TGTGCCATCAGCCGGGACGGATTAGAGCAGTACTTC
NA	many	TRBV11-2	TRBJ2-3	CASSLSDSGTDTQYF	TGTGCCAGCAGCTTATCGGACTCCGGCACAGATACGCAGTATTTT
NA	many	TRBV20-1	TRBJ2-3	CSASWLGPDTQYF	TGCAGTGCTTCCTGGCTGGGGCCAGATACGCAGTATTTT
NA	few	TRBV7-6	TRBJ2-7	CASSLAGRGISYEQYF	TGTGCCAGCAGCTTAGCGGGACGGGGGATTTCCTACGAGCAGTACTTC
NA	few	TRBV6-2/TRBV6-3	TRBJ2-5	CASSYEQGSVKETQYF	TGTGCCAGCAGTTACGAACAGGGTAGCGTTAAAGAGACCCAGTACTTC
TRBD1	medium-sized	TRBV29-1	TRBJ1-1	CSVRAGTGAEAFF	TGCAGCGTCCGAGCCGGGACAGGAGCTGAAGCTTTCTTT
TRBD2	many	TRBV27	TRBJ2-3	CASSSGTSGDTQYF	TGTGCCAGCAGTTCCGGGACTAGTGGGGATACGCAGTATTTT
NA	many	TRBV5-1	TRBJ1-5	CASSLGPQAGPQHF	TGCGCCAGCAGCTTGGGTCCCCAGGCAGGACCCCAGCATTTT
TRBD2	NA	TRBV11-2	TRBJ2-1	CASSISGGALEQFF	TGTGCCAGCAGCATTAGCGGGGGGGCCCTGGAGCAGTTCTTC
NA	many	TRBV6-4	TRBJ1-1	CASKPTERKGNTEAFF	TGTGCCAGCAAACCCACCGAAAGGAAGGGGAACACTGAAGCTTTCTTT
NA	NA	TRBV11-2	TRBJ2-4	CASSLVKDSGKNIQYF	TGTGCCAGCAGCTTAGTGAAGGATTCTGGCAAAAACATTCAGTACTTC
NA	many	TRBV7-9	TRBJ1-2	CASSSTTWGTYGYTF	TGTGCCAGCAGCTCAACTACATGGGGGACCTATGGCTACACCTTC
NA	many	TRBV5-8	TRBJ1-5	CASRLTGVAPQHF	TGTGCCAGCAGACTGACAGGTGTAGCGCCCCAGCATTTT
TRBD1	many	TRBV28	TRBJ1-5	CASNTQGTADQPQHF	TGTGCCAGCAATACACAGGGGACCGCAGATCAGCCCCAGCATTTT
NA	few	TRBV28	TRBJ1-2	CASSSTLFSNNYGYTF	TGTGCCAGCAGCTCCACCCTATTCAGTAACAACTATGGCTACACCTTC
NA	NA	TRBV28	TRBJ2-7	CASSLTGNYEQYF	TGTGCCAGCAGCCTCACAGGGAACTACGAGCAGTACTTC
TRBD2	NA	TRBV11-3	TRBJ2-1	CASSARAGGVVLDEQFF	TGTGCCAGCAGCGCCCGAGCGGGGGGGGTGGTGCTGGATGAGCAGTTCTTC
NA	medium-sized	TRBV20-1	TRBJ2-5	CSASYLNLQYF	TGCAGTGCTAGTTACCTAAACCTCCAGTACTTC
NA	few	TRBV10-2	TRBJ2-3	CASSETSGANTDTQYF	TGCGCCAGCAGTGAAACTAGTGGGGCGAATACAGATACGCAGTATTTT
NA	many	TRBV7-9	TRBJ2-1	CASSLAEGIRYNEQFF	TGTGCCAGCAGCTTAGCCGAGGGGATTAGGTACAATGAGCAGTTCTTC
TRBD1	medium-sized	TRBV4-2	TRBJ1-1	CAAAADRVTEAFF	TGTGCCGCCGCCGCGGACAGGGTCACTGAAGCTTTCTTT
TRBD2	many	TRBV4-1	TRBJ2-5	CASSQDGAGGAFETQYF	TGCGCCAGCAGCCAAGACGGGGCCGGGGGGGCGTTTGAGACCCAGTACTTC
TRBD2	many	TRBV20-1	TRBJ2-7	CSASWGGAYEQYF	TGCAGTGCTAGTTGGGGGGGAGCCTACGAGCAGTACTTC
TRBD2	many	TRBV18	TRBJ2-5	CASSRGLAGEETQYF	TGTGCCAGCTCTCGTGGACTAGCGGGGGAAGAGACCCAGTACTTC
NA	many	TRBV7-2	TRBJ1-1	CASSPNGGYAEAFF	TGTGCCAGCAGCCCTAATGGAGGGTACGCTGAAGCTTTCTTT
TRBD1	NA	TRBV12-3/TRBV12-4	TRBJ1-1	CASRPQDRKAFF	TGTGCCAGCAGACCCCAGGACAGGAAAGCTTTCTTT
TRBD1	NA	TRBV7-8	TRBJ2-3	CASRFTGGRTDTQYF	TGTGCCAGCAGGTTCACAGGGGGCCGCACAGATACGCAGTATTTT
TRBD2	many	TRBV10-3	TRBJ2-5	CASRPSGGPEETQYF	TGTGCCTCGCGACCTAGCGGGGGGCCGGAAGAGACCCAGTACTTC
NA	many	TRBV20-1	TRBJ2-3	CSARAWGVITDTQYF	TGCAGTGCTAGAGCTTGGGGAGTAATCACAGATACGCAGTATTTT
TRBD2	many	TRBV20-1	TRBJ2-3	CSARDPLAGAGDTQYF	TGCAGTGCTAGAGACCCACTAGCGGGGGCGGGGGATACGCAGTATTTT
NA	many	TRBV21-1	TRBJ2-3	CASSKGGQRGGPDTQYF	TGTGCCAGCAGCAAAGGAGGTCAGCGGGGGGGCCCAGATACGCAGTATTTT
NA	many	TRBV28	TRBJ2-7	CASRQGSYEQYF	TGTGCCAGCCGGCAAGGTTCCTACGAGCAGTACTTC
NA	many	TRBV7-3	TRBJ2-2	CASSLSRQEGLFF	TGTGCCAGCAGCTTGAGTCGGCAGGAAGGGCTGTTTTTT